This T cell receptor beta chain originates from a study of CD8 T cells in Susac syndrome. The CDR3 is 15 residues long. Germline assignment: CDR1 MNHEY and CDR2 SMNVEV (reference sequence). On this clonotype: Sequence at one end of the junction differs from germline and may be a read error.

The authors reverse transcribed roughly 0.5 to 1 ug RNA with random hexamers. TCRdb called the immunoSEQ multiplex PCR reads again in MiXCR, with one record for every CDR3 protein. The sample lists 250,000 to 350,000 distinct CDR3 sequences; about 85% were seen once. Source material: CD8+ T cells from PBMCs. This chain joins TRBV27 and TRBJ1-1; the D is unclear. This receptor was obtained from a human donor with multiple sclerosis. The CDR3 protein is CASSLSGIWNTEALF. DNA of the CDR3: TGTGCCAGCAGTTTATCCGGAATATGGAACACTGAAGCTCTCTTT.